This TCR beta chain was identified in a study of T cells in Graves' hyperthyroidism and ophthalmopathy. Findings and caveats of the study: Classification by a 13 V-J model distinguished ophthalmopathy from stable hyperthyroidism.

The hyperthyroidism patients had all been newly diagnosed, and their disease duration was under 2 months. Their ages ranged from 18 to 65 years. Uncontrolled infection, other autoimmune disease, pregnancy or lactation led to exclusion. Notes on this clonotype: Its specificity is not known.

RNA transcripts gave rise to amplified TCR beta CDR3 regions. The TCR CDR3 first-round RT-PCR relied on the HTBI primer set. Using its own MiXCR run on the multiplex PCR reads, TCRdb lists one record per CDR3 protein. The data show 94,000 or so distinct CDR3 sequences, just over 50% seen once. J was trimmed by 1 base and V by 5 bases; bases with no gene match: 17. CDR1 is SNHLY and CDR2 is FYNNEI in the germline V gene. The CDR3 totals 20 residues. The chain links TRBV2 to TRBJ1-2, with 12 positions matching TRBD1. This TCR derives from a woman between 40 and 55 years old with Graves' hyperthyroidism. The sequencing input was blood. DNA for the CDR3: TGTGCCAGCAGTTTATTTCGGGCCCGGGACAGGGGGCTTGGTAACTATGGCTACACCTTC. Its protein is CASSLFRARDRGLGNYGYTF.